This T cell receptor beta chain comes out of a study of beta chain features in type 1 diabetes. Study-wide results and caveats: Possibly, sequencing cDNA over-represented cells that had high TCR expression levels. Any HLA-type effect on TCRB rearrangement remained unresolved here. TCRB CDR3 length was moderately but significantly reduced in all four CD4+ subsets of Type 1 diabetes patients.

cDNA synthesis used the whole RNA isolate, giving expressed TCRB sequences. About 3.6 million reads was the average for naive, central memory and regulatory T cell samples. Measured with immunoSEQ multiplex PCR; TCRdb has only the in-frame clones, and not every one. The sample carries under 950,000 clones, roughly a sixth recorded once. With respect to this clone: The antigen remains unidentified.

This receptor was identified in a young woman in good health. Source material: naive CD4+ T cells from blood.

CDR3 sequence reads: CASSSSEGLVAQYF. The DNA of the CDR3 is TGTGCCAGCAGCTCTAGCGAAGGACTAGTGGCCCAGTATTTT. The chain joins TRBV7-3 to TRBJ2-3; 7 bases fit TRBD2. Germline V CDR1 and CDR2: SGHTA, FQGTGA. The junction had 13 bases not matched to a gene; V was cut back by 4 bases and J by 12 bases. The CDR3 totals 14 residues.